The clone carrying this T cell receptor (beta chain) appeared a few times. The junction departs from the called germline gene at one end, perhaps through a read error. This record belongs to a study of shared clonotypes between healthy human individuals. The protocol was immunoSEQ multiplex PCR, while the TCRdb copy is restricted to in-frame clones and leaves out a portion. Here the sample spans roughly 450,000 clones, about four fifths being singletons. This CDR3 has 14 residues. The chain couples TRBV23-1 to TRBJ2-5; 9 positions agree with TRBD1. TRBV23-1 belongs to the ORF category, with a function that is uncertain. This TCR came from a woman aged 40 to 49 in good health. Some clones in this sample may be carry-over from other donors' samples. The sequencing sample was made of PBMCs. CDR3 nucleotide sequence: TGCGCCAGCAACCGCGGGACAGGGACAGAGGCCCAGTACTTC. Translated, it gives CASNRGTGTEAQYF.